A single sample gave rise to the 6 T cell receptor beta chains below, sequenced in a study of CD8 T cells in Susac syndrome. RNA amounts of roughly 0.5 to 1 ug underwent reverse transcription with random hexamers. In TCRdb, the immunoSEQ multiplex PCR reads were re-called with MiXCR into one record per CDR3 protein. The repertoire includes 400,000 to 550,000 distinct CDR3 sequences, around 85% of them detected once, and roughly 0.11% sits in the top ten. Specimen: CD8+ T cells from PBMCs. The source of these receptors is a human donor with multiple sclerosis.

A single count supports this clonotype. The rearrangement uses TRBV7-8 and TRBJ2-2; a possible D gene is TRBD1 (5 bases). Germline V gene sequence: CDR1 SGHVS, CDR2 FQNEAQ. The CDR3 runs to 11 residues. This chain's CDR3 is CAKGSGGELFF. The CDR3 DNA follows: TGTGCAAAGGGGTCCGGCGGGGAGCTGTTTTTT.

The chain couples TRBV4-1 to TRBJ1-2, with D hard to call. Germline CDR1 and CDR2: MGHRA and YSYEKL. V was trimmed by 11 bases and J by 1 base, leaving 23 bases between them. This CDR3 has 16 amino acids. The CDR3 protein is CASNPELGLLNYGYTF. As DNA, the CDR3 is TGCGCCTCAAACCCGGAGTTAGGACTGCTTAACTATGGCTACACCTTC.

The genes are TRBV4-2 and TRBJ2-1; D might be TRBD2 (5 bases). Between the trimmed V and J ends, which lost 4 bases and 0 bases, there was a span of 13 bases. This CDR3 is 16 amino acids long. The germline V gene encodes CDR1 LGHNA and CDR2 YNFKEQ. In DNA form, the CDR3 reads TGTGCCAGCAGCCCCGCCACGGGGAGCTCCTACAATGAGCAGTTCTTC. Protein: CASSPATGSSYNEQFF.

This chain links TRBV30 with TRBJ2-3, with TRBD2 identical over 10 bases. Germline V lookup: CDR1 GTSNPN, CDR2 SVGIG (reference sequence). Unmatched junction bases numbered 5, after V lost 4 bases and J lost 1 base. This CDR3 has 15 amino acids. The CDR3 DNA sequence: TGTGCCTGGATCGCCGGGACTAGCGGCACAGATACGCAGTATTTT. It codes for CAWIAGTSGTDTQYF. The entire variable domain, with the rest obtained from reference TRBV30 and TRBJ2-3, is as follows: SQTIHQWPATLVQPVGSPLSLECTVEGTSNPNLYWYRQAAGRGLQLLFYSVGIGQISSEVPQNLSASRPQDRQFILSSKKLLLSDSGFYLCAWIAGTSGTDTQYFGPGTRLTVL.

The rearrangement links TRBV9 to TRBJ1-1; D gene ambiguous. Trimming removed 0 bases at V and 1 base at J, with 10 bases between. The CDR3 is 15 amino acids. The germline gives CDR1 SGDLS, CDR2 YYNGEE. CDR3 sequence (DNA): TGTGCCAGCAGCGTAGATGGCCCTTCGAACACTGAAGCTTTCTTT. Its translation is CASSVDGPSNTEAFF.

This rearrangement joins TRBV27 to TRBJ1-5; D not certain. The CDR3 runs to 14 residues. In germline, CDR1 is MNHEY, CDR2 SMNVEV (reference sequence). V was shortened by 8 bases and J by 0 bases, with 11 bases between the two germline ends. CDR3 protein: CASQTGSSNQPQHF. The CDR3 region has the DNA TGTGCCAGCCAGACCGGGAGTAGCAATCAGCCCCAGCATTTT.